This T cell receptor (beta chain) was found in a study of blood T cell repertoires in COVID-19. Turning to the study itself: The samples span acute and convalescent COVID-19 from the United States, Italy and Spain. PBMCs, B-cell-depleted T cells, or T cells provided the cDNA or gDNA that made up the material.

CDR1 MNHEY and CDR2 SVGAGI come from the germline V gene. V was trimmed by 4 bases and J by 3 bases, leaving 10 bases between them. This CDR3 has 14 amino acids. The protocol was immunoSEQ multiplex PCR, while the TCRdb copy is restricted to in-frame clones and leaves out a portion. The sample contains 150,000 or so clones, approximately 86% of which appear only once. Seattle researchers signed up patients amid active infection and tracked them longitudinally. This sequence was found in a man aged 60 to 69 with COVID-19, enrolled during active disease. Material for sequencing was peripheral blood. This sequence joins TRBV6-5 and TRBJ1-5; no firm D call. CDR3 nucleotide sequence: TGTGCCAGCAGTTCTGGGCAGCTCAATCAGCCCCAGCATTTT. This sequence encodes CASSSGQLNQPQHF.